This T cell receptor (beta chain) is from a study of shared clonotypes between healthy human individuals. Study-wide results and caveats: The naive CD4 repertoires of several donors were compared, and around 4.7% of clonotypes were shared.

Germline V lookup: CDR1 SEHNR, CDR2 FQNEAQ (reference sequence). The CDR3 has 17 residues. V dropped 1 base and J dropped 6; count of bases not matched to a gene: 12. Profiling relied on immunoSEQ multiplex PCR, and the TCRdb table lists in-frame clones only, not all of them. The sample holds roughly 2,300,000 clones, less than 95% seen once. This clone showed up just once. The antigen is undetermined. Recent acute infections and vaccinations were absent in the healthy HIV-negative adult donors. The CD4+ fraction was divided into a CD45RA+ naive subset and a CD45RA-negative memory subset. Source material: naive CD4+ T cells from PBMCs. Subset: CD45RA+ positively selected. The origin of this receptor is a man younger than 35 in good health. Some clones in this sample may be carry-over from other donors' samples. The gene calls are TRBV7-9 and TRBJ2-1; TRBD2 matches at 7 bases. CDR3 nucleotide sequence: TGTGCCAGCAGCTTAGAGGCTAGGACTAGTCTCGCCAATGAGCAGTTCTTC. It is translated as CASSLEARTSLANEQFF.